Reported below is one T cell receptor beta chain. Its antigen remains unknown. The method was immunoSEQ multiplex PCR; TCRdb's version includes in-frame clones alone and lacks a portion of them. The data contain about 50,000 clones, approximately 91% of them singletons. The data were obtained in a study of OX40 agonist ivuxolimab in advanced cancers. Study observations and caveats: In general, CD8+ T cells held more expanded clones than CD4+ did, on average.

Germline assignment: CDR1 LNHDA and CDR2 SQIVND (reference sequence). The CDR3 is 15 amino acids. J was trimmed by 10 bases and V by 5 bases; bases with no gene match: 11. The specimen was CD4+ or CD8+ T cells sorted from blood, collected in a trial of the OX40 agonist ivuxolimab. The TCR comes from an adult with an advanced solid tumor such as melanoma, head and neck, liver or kidney cancer. The V call is TRBV19, the J call TRBJ1-6; 7 bases agree with TRBD1. The CDR3 region is CASSARDSLGSPLHF. The CDR3 DNA reads as TGTGCCAGTAGTGCTCGGGACAGTCTAGGCTCACCCCTCCACTTT.